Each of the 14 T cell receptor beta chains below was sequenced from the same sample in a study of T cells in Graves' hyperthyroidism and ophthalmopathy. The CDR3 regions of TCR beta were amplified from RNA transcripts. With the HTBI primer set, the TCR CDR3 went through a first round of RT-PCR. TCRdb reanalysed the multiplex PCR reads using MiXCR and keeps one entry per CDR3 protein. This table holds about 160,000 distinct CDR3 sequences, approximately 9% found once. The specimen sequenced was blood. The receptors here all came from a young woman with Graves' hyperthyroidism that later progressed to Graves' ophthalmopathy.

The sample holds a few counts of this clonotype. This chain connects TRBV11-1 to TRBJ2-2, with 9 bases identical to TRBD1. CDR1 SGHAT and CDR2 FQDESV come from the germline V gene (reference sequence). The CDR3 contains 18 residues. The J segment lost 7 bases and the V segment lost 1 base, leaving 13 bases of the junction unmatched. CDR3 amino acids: CASSLVSGQGMIGGELFF. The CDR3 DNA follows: TGTGCCAGCAGCTTAGTTTCTGGACAGGGGATGATCGGCGGGGAGCTGTTTTTT.

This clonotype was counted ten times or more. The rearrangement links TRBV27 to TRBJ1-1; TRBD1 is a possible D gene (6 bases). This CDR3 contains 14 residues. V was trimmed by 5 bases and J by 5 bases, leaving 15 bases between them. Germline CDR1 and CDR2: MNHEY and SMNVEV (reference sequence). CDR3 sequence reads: CASSTLQGSTEAFF. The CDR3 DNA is TGTGCCAGCAGTACTTTACAGGGTAGTACTGAAGCTTTCTTT.

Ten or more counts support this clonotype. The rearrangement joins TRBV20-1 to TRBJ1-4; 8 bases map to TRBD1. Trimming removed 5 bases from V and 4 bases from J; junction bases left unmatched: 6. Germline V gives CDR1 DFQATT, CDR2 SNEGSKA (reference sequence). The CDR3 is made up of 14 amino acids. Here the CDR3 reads CSAVLTGGNEKLFF. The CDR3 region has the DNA TGCAGTGCTGTCCTTACAGGGGGTAATGAAAAACTGTTTTTT.

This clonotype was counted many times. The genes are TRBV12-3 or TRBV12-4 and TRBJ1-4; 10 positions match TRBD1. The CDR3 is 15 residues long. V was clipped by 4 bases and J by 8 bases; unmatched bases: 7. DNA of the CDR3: TGTGCCAGCAGTTCAGGGGACAGGGGTGGAGAAAAACTGTTTTTT. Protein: CASSSGDRGGEKLFF.

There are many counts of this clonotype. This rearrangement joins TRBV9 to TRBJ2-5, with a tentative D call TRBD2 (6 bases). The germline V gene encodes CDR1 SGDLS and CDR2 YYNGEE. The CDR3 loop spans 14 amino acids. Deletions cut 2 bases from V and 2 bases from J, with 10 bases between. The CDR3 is CASSVYGGQETQYF. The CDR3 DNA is TGTGCCAGCAGCGTTTACGGAGGGCAAGAGACCCAGTACTTC.

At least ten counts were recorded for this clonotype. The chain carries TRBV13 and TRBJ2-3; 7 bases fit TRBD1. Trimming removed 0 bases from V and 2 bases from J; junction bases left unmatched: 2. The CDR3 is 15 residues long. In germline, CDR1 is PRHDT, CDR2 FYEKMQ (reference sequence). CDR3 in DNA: TGTGCCAGCAGCTTAGGGACAGGGTACACAGATACGCAGTATTTT. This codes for CASSLGTGYTDTQYF.

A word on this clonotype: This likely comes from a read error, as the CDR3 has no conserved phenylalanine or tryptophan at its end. The CDR3 DNA reads as TGCGCCAGCAGCGTGGGACAAAGGAGTTTAAGCTCCTACGAGCAGTACCTC. This gives the protein CASSVGQRSLSSYEQYL. The chain combines TRBV5-1 with TRBJ2-7; possibly TRBD1 for D (6 bases). The germline V and J ends were trimmed by 4 bases and 0 bases, with 20 bases remaining between them. The length of the CDR3 is 17 residues. Germline V gene sequence: CDR1 SGHRS, CDR2 YFSETQ.

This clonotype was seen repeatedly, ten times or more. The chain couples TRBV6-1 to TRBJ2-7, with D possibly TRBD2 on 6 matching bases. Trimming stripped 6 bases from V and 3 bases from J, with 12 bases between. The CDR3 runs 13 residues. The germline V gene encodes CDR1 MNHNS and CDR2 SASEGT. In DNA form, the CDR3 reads TGTGCCAGCAGGAATATCGGGGGCTACGAGCAGTACTTC. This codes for CASRNIGGYEQYF.

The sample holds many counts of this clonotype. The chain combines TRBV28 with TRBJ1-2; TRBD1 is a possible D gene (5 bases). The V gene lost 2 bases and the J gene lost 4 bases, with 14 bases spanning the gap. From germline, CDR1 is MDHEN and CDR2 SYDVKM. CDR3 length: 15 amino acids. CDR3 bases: TGTGCCAGCAGTTTAGCAGGGAGTGGCGTCTATGGCTACACCTTC. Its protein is CASSLAGSGVYGYTF.

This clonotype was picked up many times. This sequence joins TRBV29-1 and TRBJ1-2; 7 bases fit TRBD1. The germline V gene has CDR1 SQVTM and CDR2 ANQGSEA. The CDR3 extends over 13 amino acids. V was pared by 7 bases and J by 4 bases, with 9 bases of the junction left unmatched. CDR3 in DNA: TGCAGCGGAAGGGACAGCACCTCCTATGGCTACACCTTC. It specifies CSGRDSTSYGYTF.

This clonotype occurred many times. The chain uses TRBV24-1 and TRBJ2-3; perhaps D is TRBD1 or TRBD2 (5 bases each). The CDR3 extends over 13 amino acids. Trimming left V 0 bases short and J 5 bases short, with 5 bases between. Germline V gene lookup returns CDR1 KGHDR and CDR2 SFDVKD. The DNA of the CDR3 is TGTGCCACCAGTGATTTGGGGGGAGATACGCAGTATTTT. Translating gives CATSDLGGDTQYF.

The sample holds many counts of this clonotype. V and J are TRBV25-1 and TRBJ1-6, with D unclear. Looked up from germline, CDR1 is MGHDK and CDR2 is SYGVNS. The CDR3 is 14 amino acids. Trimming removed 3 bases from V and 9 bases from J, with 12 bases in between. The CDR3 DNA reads TGTGCCAGCAGTGACGACGGGGTGATTTCACCCCTCCACTTT. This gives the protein CASSDDGVISPLHF.

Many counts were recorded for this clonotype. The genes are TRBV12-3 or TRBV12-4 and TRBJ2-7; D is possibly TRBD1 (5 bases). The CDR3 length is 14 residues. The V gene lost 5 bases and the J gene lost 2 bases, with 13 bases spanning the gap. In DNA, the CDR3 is TGTGCCAGCAGTGATTCAGGGAATGCCTACGAGCAGTACTTC. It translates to CASSDSGNAYEQYF.

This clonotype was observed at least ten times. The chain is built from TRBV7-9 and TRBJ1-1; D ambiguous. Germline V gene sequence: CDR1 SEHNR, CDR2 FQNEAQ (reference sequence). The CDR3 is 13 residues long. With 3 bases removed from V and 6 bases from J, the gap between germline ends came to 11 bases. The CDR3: CASSLVVDSEAFF. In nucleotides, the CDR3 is TGTGCCAGCAGCTTGGTCGTAGACTCTGAAGCTTTCTTT.